Each of the 4 T cell receptor beta chains below was sequenced from the same sample in a study of radiation and T cells in renal cell carcinoma. Assay: immunoSEQ multiplex PCR; the TCRdb copy retains only in-frame clones and omits some. The profile shows around 15,000 clones, approximately 50% of them singletons. Treatment noted: treatment-naive control, cytoreductive nephrectomy. The sequences come from tumor tissue, collected from a patient whose treatment was nephrectomy without radiotherapy. Every receptor here comes from a man aged 45-65 years with renal cell carcinoma.

The chain is built from TRBV6-1 and TRBJ1-2; 7 bases are shared with TRBD1. CDR3 length: 14 amino acids. Trimming removed 2 bases from V and 8 bases from J; junction bases left unmatched: 8. Germline loops: CDR1 MNHNS, CDR2 SASEGT. The CDR3, as DNA: TGTGCCAGCAGTGAAAATATACAGGGGAACGGCTACACCTTC. It is translated as CASSENIQGNGYTF.

The V and J genes are TRBV11-2 and TRBJ1-1, with a possible D match to TRBD1 (6 bases). V was trimmed by 5 bases and J by 5 bases, leaving 18 bases between them. The germline V gene encodes CDR1 SGHAT and CDR2 FQNNGV. There are 15 residues in the CDR3. As DNA, the CDR3 is TGTGCCAGCAGCCTACTAACAGGGAGAGGGACTGAAGCTTTCTTT. Its translation: CASSLLTGRGTEAFF.

The chain carries TRBV30 and TRBJ2-2; D might be TRBD2 (6 bases). This CDR3 comprises 16 residues. The V and J ends lost 0 bases and 1 base respectively, with 12 bases between them. CDR1 is GTSNPN, CDR2 SVGIG, per germline (reference sequence). CDR3 amino acids: CAWSVKGRGNTGELFF. CDR3 nucleotides: TGTGCCTGGAGTGTAAAGGGGCGGGGGAACACCGGGGAGCTGTTTTTT.

The CDR3 protein is CASSQEGSAEAFF. CDR3 in DNA: TGCGCCAGCAGCCAAGAGGGTAGCGCTGAAGCTTTCTTT. The V call is TRBV4-1, the J call TRBJ1-1; D gene unclear. The V gene's germline CDR1 is MGHRA and CDR2 YSYEKL. The CDR3 spans 13 residues. Trimming removed 0 bases at V and 6 bases at J, with 8 bases between.